Ten or more counts support the clone carrying this T cell receptor beta chain. Its antigen is currently unknown. These data come from a study of T-cell reconstitution after alpha-beta-depleted transplantation in children. Study-wide results and limits: T-cell numbers and diversity, one year after transplant, stemmed largely from T cells that were newly produced. Approximately two months post-transplant, alpha-beta T cells reportedly originated from several hundred expanded graft clones. Where some patients showed high TCRbeta diversity at day 60, it came from recipient T cells and thymic progenitors that had survived.

TCRbeta library construction was performed incorporating unique molecular identifiers. TCRdb reprocessed the PCR reads via MiXCR and lists one record per CDR3 protein. The table lists some 840,000 distinct CDR3 sequences, 16% of them singletons. Material: PBMCs, mostly from graft donor cells, obtained 360 days after TCRalphabeta/CD19-depleted stem cell transplant. This clonotype originated in a male patient younger than 18 who had a stem cell transplant for acute lymphoblastic leukemia, so the T cells may come from the graft donor.

In DNA, the CDR3 is TGTGCCAGCAGCTCGGGACAGGGGGCGCCCAGGCAGTACTTC. Translated: CASSSGQGAPRQYF. The chain employs TRBV7-2 and TRBJ2-7; 12 bases agree with TRBD1. CDR3 size: 14 residues. Per the germline V gene, CDR1 is SGHTA and CDR2 is FQGNSA. Trimming at V came to 4 bases and at J to 9 bases, leaving 7 bases not matched to a gene.